These 3 T cell receptor beta chains share one sample of origin, sequenced in a study of T cell repertoires in cytomegalovirus infection (dated by TCRdb to between 2017 and 2020). What the treatment or condition label conveys for this sample: in vitro stimulation with specific CMV peptide epitopes to enrich CMV-specific T cells. TCRdb names Illumina HiSeq 1500 as the instrument used. Starting from the raw public reads, TCRdb applied fastp trimming at Q25, assembled clones with MiXCR and retained in-frame beta chains. Rows matching on CDR3 protein sequence are summarized as one entry with the most common DNA and genes. Within this sample are about 160,000 distinct CDR3 sequences, with less than 25% of them counted one time only. The leading ten clones occupy under 30% of the sample. No antigen is known for these receptors. This specimen was CD8+ T cells from cultured PBMCs, taken from culture after CMV antigen stimulation. Receptors were obtained from a human donor in good health (CMV status not recorded). Some clones in this sample may be carry-over from other donors' samples.

The chain couples TRBV7-2 to TRBJ2-7; D ambiguous. The V gene's germline CDR1 is SGHTA and CDR2 FQGNSA. The CDR3 has 13 residues. Between the trimmed V and J ends, which lost 3 bases and 3 bases, there was a span of 9 bases. Here the CDR3 DNA reads TGTGCCAGCAGCTTGGGCAACTACTACGAGCAGTACTTC. This translates into CASSLGNYYEQYF.

The chain employs TRBV2 and TRBJ1-1; D not resolved. The germline V gene has CDR1 SNHLY and CDR2 FYNNEI. The CDR3 contains 11 residues. Trimming removed 7 bases at V and 1 base at J, with 4 bases between. CDR3 coding DNA: TGTGCCAGCATGGAGAACACTGAAGCTTTCTTT. Amino acids: CASMENTEAFF. Full variable domain (missing parts from reference TRBV2 and TRBJ1-1): EPEVTQTPSHQVTQMGQEVILRCVPISNHLYFYWYRQILGQKVEFLVSFYNNEISEKSEIFDDQFSVERPDGSNFTLKIRSTKLEDSAMYFCASMENTEAFFGQGTRLTVV.

V usage is TRBV12-5 and J usage is TRBJ1-2; D may be TRBD1 (6 bases). The ends were cut back, 5 bases at V and 3 bases at J, with 13 bases in the middle. CDR1 is LGHNT, CDR2 FRNRAP, per germline. This CDR3 has 14 amino acids. The CDR3 protein is CASGVRGSYYGYTF. Here the CDR3 DNA reads TGTGCTAGTGGTGTTAGGGGGAGTTACTATGGCTACACCTTC.